This T cell receptor (beta chain) was observed in a study of cytomegalovirus exposure and HLA in healthy donors. General study results and limits: A later examination showed that TCR association rates differed by HLA locus, with DRB1 most and HLA-C fewest. Later analysis revealed greater clonal expansion in HLA-associated TCR beta chains than in equally common others. Most of the TCR beta V segments (in an earlier analysis) were productive either about 87% or about 30% of the time.

This clone was seen once. As yet, its antigen is unknown. There are 17 residues in the CDR3. Trimming at V came to 0 bases and at J to 7 bases, leaving 10 bases not matched to a gene. The V gene's germline CDR1 is SGHAT and CDR2 FQNNGV. PCR primers comprised 60 Vbeta and 13 Jbeta primers. Assay used: immunoSEQ multiplex PCR; TCRdb lists only in-frame clones, some missing. The sample shows approximately 100,000 clones, around 82% of them seen only once. The sample was PBMCs. The chain is built from TRBV11-2 and TRBJ2-1; 9 bases map to TRBD2. The sequence came from a woman in her forties or fifties in good health and CMV-seropositive. The CDR3 sequence: CASSLESWASGANEQFF. CDR3 in DNA: TGTGCCAGCAGCTTAGAAAGTTGGGCTAGCGGGGCGAATGAGCAGTTCTTC.